This T cell receptor beta chain stems from a study of cytomegalovirus exposure and HLA in healthy donors. Study-wide results and caveats: Within an earlier analysis, most TCR beta V segments proved productive either about 90% or about 30% of the time.

In the case of this clone: Its cognate antigen is unknown.

60 Vbeta and 13 Jbeta primers were used in PCR. Sequenced by immunoSEQ multiplex PCR; TCRdb stores in-frame clones only, minus some. The top ten clones hold roughly 14% of a sample with about 100,000 clones, roughly 79% of them seen once. The donors (healthy individuals) were bone marrow donors. Although they were nominally healthy when sampled, donors likely had unrecorded immune exposures. There are 12 residues in the CDR3. Germline V gene sequence: CDR1 SGHTA, CDR2 FQGNSA. The V gene lost 3 bases and the J gene lost 4 bases, with 6 bases spanning the gap. This chain uses TRBV7-2 with TRBJ2-5; a weak D match, TRBD2 (5 bases). This clonotype was obtained from a woman aged 70-85 years in good health and CMV-seropositive. The source material was PBMCs. CDR3 DNA: TGTGCCAGCAGCTTCGGAGGAGAGACCCAGTACTTC. Translation: CASSFGGETQYF.